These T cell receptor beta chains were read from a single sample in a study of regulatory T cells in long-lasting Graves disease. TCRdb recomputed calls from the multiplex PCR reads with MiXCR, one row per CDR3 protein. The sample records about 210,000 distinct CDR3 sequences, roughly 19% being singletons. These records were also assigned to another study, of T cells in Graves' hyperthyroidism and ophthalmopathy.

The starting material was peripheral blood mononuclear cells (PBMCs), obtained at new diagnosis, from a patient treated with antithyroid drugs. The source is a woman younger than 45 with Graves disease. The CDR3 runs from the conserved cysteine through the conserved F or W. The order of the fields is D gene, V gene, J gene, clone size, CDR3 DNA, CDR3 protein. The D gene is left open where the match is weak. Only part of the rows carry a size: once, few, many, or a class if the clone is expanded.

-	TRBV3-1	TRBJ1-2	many	TGTGCCAGCAGCCGACCCGGTGGGAACTATGGCTACACCTTC	CASSRPGGNYGYTF
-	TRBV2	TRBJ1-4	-	TGTGCCAGCAGTGAGCGGTCCGGCTTTGAAAAACTGTTTTTT	CASSERSGFEKLFF
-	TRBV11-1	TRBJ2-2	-	TGTGCCAGCAGCTTAGAATCGGACTCCCGGGAGCTGTTTTTT	CASSLESDSRELFF
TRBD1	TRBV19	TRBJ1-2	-	TGTGCCAGTAGTATGAACAGGGGTAGCTACACCTTC	CASSMNRGSYTF
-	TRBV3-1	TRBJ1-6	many	TGTGCCAGCAGCCAAGTGGGAAGGGATTCACCCCTCCACTTT	CASSQVGRDSPLHF
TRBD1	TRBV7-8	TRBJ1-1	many	TGTGCCAGCAGCTTCAGAGGGTGGGACAGGGTTGGGAACACTGAAGCTTTCTTT	CASSFRGWDRVGNTEAFF
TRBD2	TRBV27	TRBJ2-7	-	TGTGCCAGCAGGACTATAGCGGGAGGTTCCTACGAGCAGTACTTC	CASRTIAGGSYEQYF
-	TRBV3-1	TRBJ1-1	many	TGTGCCAGCGGGCAGGTTAACACTGAAGCTTTCTTT	CASGQVNTEAFF
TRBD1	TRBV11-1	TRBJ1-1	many	TGTGCCAGCAGCCAGGGGGTGGGCACTGAAGCTTTCTTT	CASSQGVGTEAFF
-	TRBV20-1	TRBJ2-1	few	TGCAGTGCTCCCCCAGTAGGGAGCTCCTACAATGAGCAGTTCTTC	CSAPPVGSSYNEQFF
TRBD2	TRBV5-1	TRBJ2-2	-	TGCGCCAGCAGCTCCGGGACTAGCGGGACGGGGGAGCTGTTTTTT	CASSSGTSGTGELFF
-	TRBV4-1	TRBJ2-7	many	TGCGCCAGCAAAAGGGTCCCCGAGGGGAACGAGCAGTACTTC	CASKRVPEGNEQYF
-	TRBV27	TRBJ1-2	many	TGTGCCAGCAGTAATGGCATGGCGGTGGGCTATGGCTACACCTTC	CASSNGMAVGYGYTF
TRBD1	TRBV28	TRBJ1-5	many	TGTGCCAGCAGTTCCGGACAGGGAGTTAGCAATCAGCCCCAGCATTTT	CASSSGQGVSNQPQHF
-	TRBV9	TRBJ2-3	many	TGTGCCAGCAGCGAGTGGGCCGGCACAGATACGCAGTATTTT	CASSEWAGTDTQYF
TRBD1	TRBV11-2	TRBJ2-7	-	TGTGCCAGCAGCTATCAGACAGGGTCCCCCTACGAGCAGTACTTC	CASSYQTGSPYEQYF
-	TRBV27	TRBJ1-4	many	TGTGCCAGCAGTTTTGTCCAGCTCGCCTCAACTAATGAAAAACTGTTTTTT	CASSFVQLASTNEKLFF
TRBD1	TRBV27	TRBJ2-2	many	TGTGCCAGCAGCTCTCTCACCGGGACAGGGCCCGGGGAGCTGTTTTTT	CASSSLTGTGPGELFF
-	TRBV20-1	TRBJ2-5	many	TGCAGTGCCCCGACAGACGTTGGAGAGACCCAGTACTTC	CSAPTDVGETQYF
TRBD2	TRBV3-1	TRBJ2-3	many	TGTGCCAGCAGCCCATTAGCGGGGGGCACAGATACGCAGTATTTT	CASSPLAGGTDTQYF
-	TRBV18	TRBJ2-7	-	TGTGCCAGCTCAGAAATGGGGGAGCAGTACTTC	CASSEMGEQYF
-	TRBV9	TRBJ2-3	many	TGTGCCAGCAGCGTAGACACGGGAGTTGGGGCAGATACGCAGTATTTT	CASSVDTGVGADTQYF
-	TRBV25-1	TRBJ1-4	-	TGTGCCAGCAGAACAGGGGAAAAACTGTTTTTT	CASRTGEKLFF
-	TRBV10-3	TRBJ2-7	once	TGTGCCATCAGTGAGTCGATTGGCGCCTACGAGCAGTACTTC	CAISESIGAYEQYF
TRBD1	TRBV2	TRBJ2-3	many	TGTGCCAGCAGTGCAGGGGACAGGGCCGTGGATACGCAGTATTTT	CASSAGDRAVDTQYF
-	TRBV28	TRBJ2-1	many	TGTGCCAGCAGTTTATGGTCTAGCGCTGACAATGAGCAGTTCTTC	CASSLWSSADNEQFF
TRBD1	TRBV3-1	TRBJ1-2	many	TGTGCCAGCAGCCCGGGGACAGAAGCTAACTATGGCTACACCTTC	CASSPGTEANYGYTF
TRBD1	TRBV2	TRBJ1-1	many	TGTGCCAGCAGTTACCTGGGGGGACAGGGACTGACTGAAGCTTTCTTT	CASSYLGGQGLTEAFF
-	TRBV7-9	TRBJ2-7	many	TGTGCCAGCAGCTCAACGCGGAGGGGGGCCTACGAGCAGTACTTC	CASSSTRRGAYEQYF
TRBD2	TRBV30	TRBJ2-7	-	TGTGCCTGGAGTTCAATGACTAGCGGGGGTCAACAGTACTTC	CAWSSMTSGGQQYF
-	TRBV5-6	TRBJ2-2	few	TGTGCCAGCAGCCAAAGATATTACACCGGGGAGCTGTTTTTT	CASSQRYYTGELFF
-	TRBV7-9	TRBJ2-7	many	TGTGCCAGCAGCTTAGCTGGCTCCTACGAGCAGTACTTC	CASSLAGSYEQYF
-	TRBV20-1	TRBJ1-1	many	TGCAGTGCTAGAGTGGACACCTCCCAAGCTTTCTTT	CSARVDTSQAFF
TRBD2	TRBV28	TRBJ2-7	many	TGTGCCAGCAGTTTCCTGGGTGCGGGGGACGAATCTCAGGAGCAGTACTTC	CASSFLGAGDESQEQYF
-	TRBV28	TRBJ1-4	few	TGTGCCAGCAGTACGGACGGCCCAAATGAAAAACTGTTTTTT	CASSTDGPNEKLFF
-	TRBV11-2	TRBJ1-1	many	TGTGCCAGCAGCTTAGAGGGCAGGTATTCCACTGAAGCTTTCTTT	CASSLEGRYSTEAFF
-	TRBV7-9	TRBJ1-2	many	TGTGCCAGCAGCGTCCTGACGACGAACTATGGCTACACCTTC	CASSVLTTNYGYTF
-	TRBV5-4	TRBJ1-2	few	TGTGCCAGCAGCAACCGGGCGCTCGATGGCTACACCTTC	CASSNRALDGYTF
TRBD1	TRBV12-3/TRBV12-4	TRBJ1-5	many	TGTGCCAGCAGCTACCACAGGGGGAATAGCAATCAGCCCCAGCATTTT	CASSYHRGNSNQPQHF
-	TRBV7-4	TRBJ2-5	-	TGTGCCAGCAGCTTAGGACCCCTTCGGCTACGGATGGAGACCCAGTACTTC	CASSLGPLRLRMETQYF
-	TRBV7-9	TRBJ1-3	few	TGTGCCAGCAGCTGGGACGGAAAATCTGGAAACACCATATATTTT	CASSWDGKSGNTIYF
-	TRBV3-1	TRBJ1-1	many	TGTGCCAGCAGCCAAGACGGATGGACTGAAGCTTTCTTT	CASSQDGWTEAFF
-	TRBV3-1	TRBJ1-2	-	TGTGCCAGCAGCCTTGGGCAGGGACGTCAGGGGTATGGCTACACCTTC	CASSLGQGRQGYGYTF
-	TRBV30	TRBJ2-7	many	TGTGCCTGGAGTCGGGTCGCAGGATACGAGCAGTACTTC	CAWSRVAGYEQYF
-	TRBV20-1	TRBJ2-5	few	TGCAGTGCTCCCCGGACGGGGCAAGAGACCCAGTACTTC	CSAPRTGQETQYF
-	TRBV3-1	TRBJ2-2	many	TGTGCCAGCAGCCAATCAAATCGCGGGGGCCCCGGGGAGCTGTTTTTT	CASSQSNRGGPGELFF
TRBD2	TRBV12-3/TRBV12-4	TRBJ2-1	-	TGTGCCAGCAGTTTATCCGGAGCGGGAGCTTCGAATGAGCAGTTCTTC	CASSLSGAGASNEQFF
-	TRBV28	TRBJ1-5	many	TGTGCCAGCAGTTCGGATCCTCAGCCCCAGCATTTT	CASSSDPQPQHF
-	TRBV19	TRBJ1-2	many	TGTGCCAGTAGTCCCGGGACGGCTGTCTATGGCTACACCTTC	CASSPGTAVYGYTF
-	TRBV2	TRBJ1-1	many	TGTGCCAGCAGTCTCCAGGGCTACGCTGAAGCTTTCTTT	CASSLQGYAEAFF
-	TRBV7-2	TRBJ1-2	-	TGTGCCAGCAGCAAGGCGGGGGGAGAGGGCTACACCTTC	CASSKAGGEGYTF
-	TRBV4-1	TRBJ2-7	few	TGCGCCAGCAGCCAAGATGGTAGGCCAGGTGACGAGCAGTACTTC	CASSQDGRPGDEQYF
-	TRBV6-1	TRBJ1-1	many	TGTGCCAGCACGGGAAGGACTAGGGCTGAAGCTTTCTTT	CASTGRTRAEAFF
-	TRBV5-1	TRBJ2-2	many	TGCGCCAGCACCCTAGGGTTGAAAATCACCGGGGAGCTGTTTTTT	CASTLGLKITGELFF
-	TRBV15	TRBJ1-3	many	TGTGCCACCAGCGAAGGGGTGCCATGGGGAAACACCATATATTTT	CATSEGVPWGNTIYF
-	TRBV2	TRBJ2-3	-	TGTGCCAGCACGTGGGGCCGGGACACAGATACGCAGTATTTT	CASTWGRDTDTQYF
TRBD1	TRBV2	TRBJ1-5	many	TGTGCCAGCAGTTACAGCTCCGGGACAGGGGGCCGGAGGGGCAATCAGCCCCAGCATTTT	CASSYSSGTGGRRGNQPQHF
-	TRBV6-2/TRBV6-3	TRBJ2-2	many	TGTGCCAGCAGTTACGGGGACACCGGGGAGCTGTTTTTT	CASSYGDTGELFF
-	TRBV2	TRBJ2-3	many	TGTGCCAGCAGTGGGTCGGCCCCTAGCACAGATACGCAGTATTTT	CASSGSAPSTDTQYF